A selection of T cell receptor beta chains follows, all from one sample in a study of molecular identifiers for immune sequencing clone quantification. TCRdb redid the calling of the PCR reads with MiXCR, one entry per CDR3 protein. The table shows fewer than 350,000 distinct CDR3 sequences, with roughly 24% occurring only once. Material for sequencing was naive CD8+ T cells from blood, with Jurkat cell RNA spiked in. All receptors come from a human donor in good health. Some libraries in this study had Jurkat cell RNA spiked in. The CDR3 runs from the conserved cysteine through the conserved F or W. D genes are given only for firm matches. Clone size is given for some rows only: seen once, a few or many times, or a class if the clone is expanded.

TGTGCCAGCAGCGCGGGGATGTCGGGGGCCAACGTCCTGACTTTC | CASSAGMSGANVLTF | TRBJ2-6 | - | TRBV7-9 | -
TGTGCCAGCAGCCATACAATCAGCGGGGCTGACTCCTACGAGCAGTACTTC | CASSHTISGADSYEQYF | TRBJ2-7 | TRBD2 | TRBV3-1 | -
TGTGCCAGCAGCTTAGACAGGTGTCAGTACGAGCAGTACTTC | CASSLDRCQYEQYF | TRBJ2-7 | - | TRBV7-9 | -
TGTGCCAGCAGTATATCAGGGAGCCAAGAGACCCAGTACTTC | CASSISGSQETQYF | TRBJ2-5 | - | TRBV6-2/TRBV6-3 | -
TGCGCCAGCAGCCCGACTAGCGGGGGGGCGCCGGGCCACTGGGAGCAGTGCTTC | CASSPTSGGAPGHWEQCF | TRBJ2-7 | TRBD2 | TRBV4-1 | -
TGTGCCAGTAGGCCGGGACACCTACTCTACGAGCAGTACTTC | CASRPGHLLYEQYF | TRBJ2-7 | - | TRBV19 | many
TGTGCCAGCAGCTTGGAACCAGGGGCCATACAAGAGACCCAGTACTTC | CASSLEPGAIQETQYF | TRBJ2-5 | - | TRBV5-6 | many
TGTGCCAGCAGCGGGGGACTAGCGGTGCGGGATGAGCAGTTCTTC | CASSGGLAVRDEQFF | TRBJ2-1 | TRBD2 | TRBV5-4 | -
TGTGCCAGCAGCCAAGCCATAGGCGGCTCCTACGAGCAGTACTTC | CASSQAIGGSYEQYF | TRBJ2-7 | - | TRBV4-2 | many
TGCGGTGCTAGTCTCAGGGGGTTAAACACTGAAGCTTTCTTT | CGASLRGLNTEAFF | TRBJ1-1 | TRBD1 | TRBV20-1 | -
TGTGCCAGTAGTATTTGGGGGACTAGCACAGATACGCAGTATTTT | CASSIWGTSTDTQYF | TRBJ2-3 | - | TRBV19 | -
TGCGCCAGCAGCCAAGATAGACTTGACTATGGAAACACCATATATTTT | CASSQDRLDYGNTIYF | TRBJ1-3 | - | TRBV4-3 | -
TGCGCCAGCAGCTTGGGACTAGCGGGAGTCGGTGTCACAGATACGCAGTATTTT | CASSLGLAGVGVTDTQYF | TRBJ2-3 | TRBD2 | TRBV5-1 | many
TGTGCCAGCAGTTCACCCCAGACAGGGGAGAACTACGAGCAGTACTTC | CASSSPQTGENYEQYF | TRBJ2-7 | TRBD1 | TRBV27 | many
TGTGCCAGCAGCTCACTCCCGGGACAGGGGGAAACAGATACGCAGTATTTT | CASSSLPGQGETDTQYF | TRBJ2-3 | TRBD1 | TRBV7-2 | many
TGTGCCACCAGTGATTCAAAGCGGGGGAGGAACACCGGGGAGCTGTTTTTT | CATSDSKRGRNTGELFF | TRBJ2-2 | TRBD2 | TRBV24-1 | -
TGTGTCAGCAGCCAAACAATCCGGGACAGCAAAAACTATGGCTACACCTTC | CVSSQTIRDSKNYGYTF | TRBJ1-2 | TRBD1 | TRBV7-9 | -
TGCGCCAGCAGCCGAGTGCCGGACAGCCCCTACGAGCAGTACTTC | CASSRVPDSPYEQYF | TRBJ2-7 | - | TRBV4-1 | many
TGTGCCAGCACCAAAGCCCTCGAGCAGTACTTC | CASTKALEQYF | TRBJ2-7 | - | TRBV6-2/TRBV6-3 | -